The 6 T cell receptor beta chains presented below share a single source sample, sequenced in a study of control samples from healthy donors and cancer patients. Sequencing used immunoSEQ multiplex PCR; TCRdb keeps in-frame clones, though not all of them. The table includes about 95,000 clones, 88% detected once. The sample consisted of blood. Every receptor here comes from a woman in her 70s in good health.

This chain links TRBV7-3 with TRBJ2-2; D call uncertain. V lost 1 base to trimming and J lost 3 bases, with 6 bases between them. The CDR3 consists of 14 residues. Looked up from germline, CDR1 is SGHTA and CDR2 is FQGTGA. Here the CDR3 DNA reads TGTGCCAGCAGCTTAAGCCAGGACACCGGGGAGCTGTTTTTT. Translation: CASSLSQDTGELFF.

V gene TRBV13 combines with J gene TRBJ2-7, with 10 bases fitting TRBD2. The CDR3 totals 13 residues. Germline trimming cut 5 bases from V and 6 bases from J; bases unmatched to any gene: 4. Per germline, CDR1 PRHDT and CDR2 FYEKMQ (reference sequence). The CDR3 reads CASSLRLAGEQYF. CDR3 nucleotide sequence: TGTGCCAGCAGCCTGAGACTAGCGGGCGAGCAGTACTTC.

The chain uses TRBV5-4 and TRBJ2-2, with D possibly being TRBD1 (5 bases). V was trimmed by 1 base and J by 5 bases, leaving 12 bases between them. This CDR3 is built from 15 residues. The germline CDR1 and CDR2 sequences are SGHNT and YYREEE (reference sequence). CDR3 amino acids: CASSLRTGSTGELFF. The CDR3 region has the DNA TGTGCCAGCAGCTTGAGAACAGGTTCAACCGGGGAGCTGTTTTTT.

V usage is TRBV18 and J usage is TRBJ1-2; D may be TRBD1 (6 bases). The CDR3 is 15 residues long. CDR1 is KGHSH, CDR2 LQKENI, per germline. The V gene lost 3 bases and the J gene lost 6 bases, with 17 bases spanning the gap. The CDR3 DNA is TGTGCCAGCTCACCTATCTCGGGGGCAGTGGATGGCTACACCTTC. Translating gives CASSPISGAVDGYTF.

The chain links TRBV6-6 to TRBJ1-5; 7 bases map to TRBD1. The CDR3 runs 14 residues. V lost 7 bases and J lost 11; bases outside the gene matches: 14. CDR1 is MNHNY, CDR2 SVGAGI, per germline (reference sequence). For the CDR3, the DNA is TGTGCCAGCACCCAGGACAGGTTCCCAGGGGCCCAGCATTTT. Protein product: CASTQDRFPGAQHF.

A few counts support this clone. The V and J genes are TRBV15 and TRBJ1-5; D possibly corresponds to TRBD1 (5 bases). The V end was cut by 5 bases, the J end by 7 bases, with 12 bases between. From germline, CDR1 is LNHNV and CDR2 YYDKDF (reference sequence). The CDR3 consists of 13 residues. Written as DNA, the CDR3 is TGTGCCACCAGCGGGACGGGGGACCAGCCCCAGCATTTT. Its translation is CATSGTGDQPQHF. Together with reference TRBV15 and TRBJ1-5, the CDR3 gives the full variable domain: DAMVIQNPRYQVTQFGKPVTLSCSQTLNHNVMYWYQQKSSQAPKLLFHYYDKDFNNEADTPDNFQSRRPNTSFCFLDIRSPGLGDTAMYLCATSGTGDQPQHFGDGTRLSIL.